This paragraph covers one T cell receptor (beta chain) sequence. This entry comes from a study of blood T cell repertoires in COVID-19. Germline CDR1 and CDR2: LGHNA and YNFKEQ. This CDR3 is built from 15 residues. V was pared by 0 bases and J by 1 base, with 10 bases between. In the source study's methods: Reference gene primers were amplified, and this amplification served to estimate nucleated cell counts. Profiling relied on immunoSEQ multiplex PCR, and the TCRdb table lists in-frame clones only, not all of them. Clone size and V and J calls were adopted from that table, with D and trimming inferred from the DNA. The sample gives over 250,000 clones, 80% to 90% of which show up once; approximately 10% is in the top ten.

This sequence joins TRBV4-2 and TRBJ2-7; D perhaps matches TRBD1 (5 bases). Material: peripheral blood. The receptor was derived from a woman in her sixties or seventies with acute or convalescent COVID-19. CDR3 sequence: CASSQEADSSYEQYF. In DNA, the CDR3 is TGTGCCAGCAGCCAAGAGGCCGACAGTTCCTACGAGCAGTACTTC.